Sequencing of this TCR beta chain was carried out in a study of control samples from healthy donors and cancer patients. TCRdb's table, derived via immunoSEQ multiplex PCR, lists solely in-frame clones and lacks some. This sample yields some 80,000 clones, of which around nine tenths are seen a single time; under 2% belongs to the top ten. This CDR3 region has 21 residues. In germline, CDR1 is LNHDA, CDR2 SQIVND (reference sequence). The trim removed 11 bases at V and 4 bases at J, leaving 27 bases unmatched. The chain recombines TRBV19 with TRBJ2-6, with 9 nucleotides matching TRBD2. Sequencing used PBMCs. This sequence was found in a woman in her sixties with head and neck cancer. Here the CDR3 reads CAPLHRGGGGASGAGANVLTF. CDR3 nucleotide sequence: TGTGCCCCCCTCCACCGGGGCGGGGGGGGCGCGAGTGGTGCCGGGGCCAACGTCCTGACTTTC.